Listed below are T cell receptor beta chains from one sample, sequenced in a study of cytomegalovirus exposure and HLA in healthy donors. Assay: immunoSEQ multiplex PCR; the TCRdb copy retains only in-frame clones and omits some. In the table there are roughly 120,000 clones, approximately 80% of which are singletons. The sample was PBMCs. These receptors were taken from a man aged 25 to 40 in good health and CMV-seropositive. Both conserved end residues are trimmed from each CDR3.

j_gene	v_gene	CDR3aa
TRBJ2-7	TRBV11-3	ASSTRTGAYEQY
TRBJ2-7	TRBV11-3	ASSSPDGQREYEQY
TRBJ1-2	TRBV19	ASKSRENPVGYT
TRBJ2-5	TRBV28	ASSLTSVNTQY
TRBJ2-1	TRBV10-3	AISASTGVYNEQF
TRBJ2-4	TRBV6-6	ASSYSRGQAKNIQY
TRBJ2-5	TRBV6-1	ASSEQGLGYGTQY
TRBJ1-3	TRBV7-9	ASSLSGTSGNTIY
TRBJ2-1	TRBV13	ASSLRLAGGPLDEQF
TRBJ1-1	TRBV14	ASSQEARGGAEAF
TRBJ2-6	TRBV19	ASSIGGANGLT
TRBJ2-3	TRBV7-7	ASSSLASDTQY
TRBJ2-7	TRBV7-2	ASSLGGLGNPYEQY
TRBJ2-2	TRBV7-9	SSSFDSISENTGELF
TRBJ1-2	TRBV11-3	ASSFGAAGGYT
TRBJ1-5	TRBV7-2	ASSWGTGNEQPQH
TRBJ2-1	TRBV9	ASSGAGLSYNEQF
TRBJ2-2	TRBV7-3	ASSSGQITGELF
TRBJ2-2	TRBV4-2	ASSRPLAGGPNGELF
TRBJ2-5	TRBV5-1	ASSRGLAGAQIPQY
TRBJ2-7	TRBV11-2	ASAETAREQY
TRBJ2-5	TRBV9	ASSEGQGLSEETQY
TRBJ1-5	TRBV28	ASRGQGAGQPQH